This T cell receptor beta chain derives from a study of PD-L1 blockade in urothelial cancer (dated by TCRdb to 2017 to 2019). Study-wide context: All patients started therapy at some point between 2014 and 2016 and received atezolizumab 1,200 mg intravenously every 3 weeks. Pretreatment blood TCR-seq was available for about 30 patients, at least one posttreatment blood collection was obtained for around 25 patients, and tumor TCR-seq was available for around 25 patients. Pretreatment tumor samples, along with matched peripheral blood collected serially before and after atezolizumab treatment, underwent TCR sequencing. Durable clinical benefit was defined as progression-free survival longer than 6 months, and TCR features were also tested against progression-free and overall survival. Durable clinical benefit was achieved by nine patients and was not achieved by 20 patients. About nine tenths of the roughly 30 patients were males with bladder-origin urothelial cancer, and about 65% of the 29 reported a prior smoking history. An ECOG performance status of 0 or 1 was recorded for the patients, and 0 to 3 prior chemotherapy regimens had been received by the patients. An exploratory multi-omic analysis was conducted of the somatic, immune and clinical correlates of response to PD-L1 blockade with atezolizumab in urothelial cancer. Blood samples gave a median of 141,255 T cells and tens of thousands of unique TCRs, with a median clonality of about 0.078. Blood samples were analyzed at two time points: 3 weeks after treatment start (second dose) and 6 weeks after treatment start. In the same patients who had TCR sequencing, pretreatment tumors also underwent whole exome sequencing and RNA sequencing.

What the work shows at the level of the full study, not this receptor alone: Greater expansion of tumor-associated TCR clones in peripheral blood 3 weeks after the start of treatment was observed in patients with durable benefit (n of about 20, p = 0.022). Improved progression-free and overall survival was found to be associated with pretreatment peripheral blood TCR clonality below the median. Because the sample size was small (n ≈ 29) and many exploratory analyses were performed, the results are intended to be hypothesis-generating.

Concerning this clone: It lacks a known antigen. Per-base qualities were not stored, and no clone one base away is much larger.

Each PCR received spiked-in synthetic TCR analog templates so that absolute template abundance could be estimated from read counts. The immunoSEQ assay was used to amplify TCRbeta CDR3 regions from genomic DNA with bias-controlled V and J gene primers. Sequencing of rearranged TCRbeta segments was performed at approximately 20X coverage. From the authors' description of their analysis: Clustering was used to correct sequencing errors, and CDR3s were annotated against IMGT so that V, D and J genes could be assigned. Downstream analyses used only productive TCRbeta rearrangements, leaving out any out-of-frame or stop-codon sequences. To compute clonality, Shannon entropy was normalized by the log of the number of unique productive sequences and then subtracted from one. Clones differing between time points or between blood and tumor were identified using Fisher's exact test with Benjamini-Hochberg correction, with an adjusted p below 0.01 applied as the threshold. The source is immuneACCESS, and TCRdb retained only in-frame sequences with V and J called. Part of the clones is not carried over; for the studies checked, unresolved V genes explain less than half of this, and the remainder is unexplained. D and trimming were read from the DNA, whereas the V and J calls and clone size are those reported in that table. The sample table records 90,000 or so clones; about 90% of these occur just once. Clones ranked in the top ten supply roughly 0.88% of the sample.

The CDR3 has 13 amino acids, counting the end cysteine and phenylalanine. The retained sequence is limited to the CDR3, 39 bases, with the frame set at the first base. CDR1 and CDR2 are read off the germline V gene as MNHNS and SASEGT. Cut back by 4 bases and 3 bases, the V and J ends lie 9 bases apart. The time point label here, explained by the study, means: pretreatment peripheral blood. The cohort included some 30 patients with locally advanced or metastatic urothelial carcinoma who were treated at Memorial Sloan Kettering on a trial protocol. Peripheral blood mononuclear cells were collected pretreatment and during treatment, with between 1 and 8 total time points per patient. The Qiagen DNeasy Blood extraction kit was used to purify genomic DNA from total PBMCs and tumor samples. PBMCs were collected pretreatment and during treatment, and were isolated and stored as previously described.

This chain is built from TRBV6-1 and TRBJ1-2; the D gene is perhaps TRBD1, on 5 matching bases. This TCR was sampled from a woman aged 80 or over with urothelial cancer. Sequences were derived from PBMCs, sampled around atezolizumab (anti-PD-L1) treatment. The nucleotides read TGTGCCAGCAGTGTAAGCAGGGACTATGGCTACACCTTC. It is translated as CASSVSRDYGYTF.